Below, 23 T cell receptor beta chains from the same sample are listed, as sequenced in a study of response to subunit inactivated influenza vaccine. TCRdb redid the calling of the RT-PCR reads with MiXCR, one entry per CDR3 protein. The sample lists a few hundred thousand distinct CDR3 sequences; less than 7.5% were seen once. The source material was PBMCs from blood, sampled around 25 months after vaccination. These receptors all come from a man between 50 and 69 years old who received an inactivated influenza vaccine.

CDR3 DNA sequence: TGTGCCAGCAGCCCGACGGGGAGCGGTGAAGCTTTCTTT. It yields the protein CASSPTGSGEAFF. The chain links TRBV3-1 to TRBJ1-1; D not certain. The CDR3 spans 13 residues. V shed 4 bases and J shed 7 bases, with 13 bases lying between them. Germline-derived CDR1 and CDR2 are LGHDT and YNNKEL (reference sequence). Based on the CDR3 plus reference TRBV3-1 and TRBJ1-1, the full variable domain is DTAVSQTPKYLVTQMGNDKSIKCEQNLGHDTMYWYKQDSKKFLKIMFSYNNKELIINETVPNRFSPKSPDKAHLNLHINSLELGDSAVYFCASSPTGSGEAFFGQGTRLTVV.

This clonotype was found a few times. The CDR3 nucleotides are TGTGCCAGTAGTATATCGGGGGTTCAGCCCCAGCATTTT. It translates to CASSISGVQPQHF. The chain recombines TRBV19 with TRBJ1-5; D might be TRBD1 (5 bases). V was clipped by 2 bases and J by 6 bases, with 8 bases between them. This CDR3 is 13 amino acids long. CDR1 LNHDA and CDR2 SQIVND come from the germline V gene (reference sequence).

This clonotype was detected many times. V gene TRBV7-9 combines with J gene TRBJ2-2; D not resolved. Germline CDR1 and CDR2: SEHNR and FQNEAQ (reference sequence). V was trimmed by 8 bases and J by 0 bases, leaving 13 bases between them. This CDR3 spans 15 amino acids. The CDR3 reads CASLGEIANTGELFF. CDR3 nucleotides: TGTGCCAGCTTAGGAGAAATCGCGAACACCGGGGAGCTGTTTTTT.

This clonotype appeared many times. The chain has TRBV5-1 and TRBJ1-1, with D unresolved. This CDR3 spans 14 amino acids. Trimming took off 1 base at V and 4 bases at J, with 11 bases between the two ends. Germline V gene data show CDR1 as SGHRS and CDR2 as YFSETQ. The CDR3 nucleotides are TGCGCCAGCAGCTTGTATGGAGATGGCACTGAAGCTTTCTTT. Its translation: CASSLYGDGTEAFF. Supplemented by reference TRBV5-1 and TRBJ1-1, the full variable domain reads KAGVTQTPRYLIKTRGQQVTLSCSPISGHRSVSWYQQTPGQGLQFLFEYFSETQRNKGNFPGRFSGRQFSNSRSEMNVSTLELGDSALYLCASSLYGDGTEAFFGQGTRLTVV.

CDR3 nucleotides: TGTGCCAGCAGCCTATGGACAGGGTCGAACACCGGGGAGCTGTTTTTT. Protein sequence: CASSLWTGSNTGELFF. The chain combines TRBV5-5 with TRBJ2-2; 8 bases line up with TRBD1. There are 16 residues in the CDR3. The junction had 5 bases not matched to a gene; V was cut back by 4 bases and J by 0 bases. The germline CDR1 and CDR2 sequences are SGHKS and YYEKEE (reference sequence).

This clonotype was seen ten or more times. The rearrangement joins TRBV19 to TRBJ1-1, with TRBD1 identical over 9 bases. CDR1 LNHDA and CDR2 SQIVND come from the germline V gene (reference sequence). The CDR3 runs 13 residues. The J segment lost 8 bases and the V segment lost 3 bases, leaving 4 bases of the junction unmatched. The CDR3 nucleotides are TGTGCCAGTAGTATGACGGGGACAGGGGAAGCTTTCTTT. Its translation: CASSMTGTGEAFF.

This clonotype was counted ten times or more. The chain recombines TRBV11-2 with TRBJ2-1, with TRBD2 matching over 12 bases. The germline V gene encodes CDR1 SGHAT and CDR2 FQNNGV. With 3 bases clipped from V and 4 bases from J, the junction kept 1 base outside the gene matches. CDR3 length equals 15 residues. For the CDR3, the DNA is TGTGCCAGCAGCTTGACTAGCGGGGGATACAATGAGCAGTTCTTC. It codes for CASSLTSGGYNEQFF.

The J gene is TRBJ2-1, the V gene TRBV20-1; D is perhaps TRBD2 (5 bases). CDR3 length equals 14 residues. Looked up from germline, CDR1 is DFQATT and CDR2 is SNEGSKA (reference sequence). Trimming removed 6 bases at V and 1 base at J, with 13 bases between. CDR3 in DNA: TGCAGTGCCACCGTGGGGAGTTCCTACAATGAGCAGTTCTTC. This encodes CSATVGSSYNEQFF.

Only a few counts were recorded for this clonotype. The CDR3 DNA sequence: TGCAGTGCTAGAGCCGGGGCCACCTGGGGAGAAAAACTGTTTTTT. Amino acids: CSARAGATWGEKLFF. The V and J genes are TRBV20-1 and TRBJ1-4; the D gene is possibly TRBD1 (5 bases). Looked up from germline, CDR1 is DFQATT and CDR2 is SNEGSKA (reference sequence). The CDR3 is 15 residues long. Trimming took off 1 base at V and 8 bases at J, with 17 bases between the two ends.

This chain uses TRBV11-2 with TRBJ1-2; D possibly corresponds to TRBD1 (5 bases). The V and J ends lost 3 bases and 6 bases respectively, with 11 bases between them. CDR1 is SGHAT and CDR2 is FQNNGV in the germline V gene. This CDR3 comprises 13 residues. This chain's CDR3 is CASSFRGLDGYTF. The CDR3 bases are TGTGCCAGCAGCTTTAGGGGACTAGATGGCTACACCTTC.

This clonotype turned up a few times. J is TRBJ2-7 and V is TRBV2; D unclear. V lost 4 bases and J 3 bases, leaving 7 bases between the germline ends. Germline V lookup: CDR1 SNHLY, CDR2 FYNNEI. The length of the CDR3 is 12 residues. CDR3 bases: TGTGCCAGCAGTGTTAGTCACTACGAGCAGTACTTC. Protein product: CASSVSHYEQYF.

The table lists this clonotype with many counts. The chain is built from TRBV5-1 and TRBJ2-1, with 8 bases identical to TRBD2. CDR1 is SGHRS and CDR2 is YFSETQ in the germline V gene. This CDR3 comprises 15 residues. Trimming cost V 3 bases and J 5 bases; bases outside gene matches: 7. The CDR3, as DNA: TGCGCCAGCAGCTCAGGACTAGCCACCAACAATGAGCAGTTCTTC. As protein: CASSSGLATNNEQFF.

The sample holds a few counts of this clonotype. The rearrangement uses TRBV11-2 and TRBJ1-2; the D is unclear. With 6 bases removed from V and 0 bases from J, the gap between germline ends came to 8 bases. Germline V gene data show CDR1 as SGHAT and CDR2 as FQNNGV. CDR3 size: 13 residues. CDR3 nucleotides: TGTGCCAGCAGATTAAAACCTAACTATGGCTACACCTTC. This codes for CASRLKPNYGYTF.

This clonotype occurred a few times. The rearrangement joins TRBV6-1 to TRBJ1-5; D uncertain. Trimming pared 8 bases from V and 0 bases from J, leaving 11 bases between. The CDR3 is made up of 14 amino acids. Germline-derived CDR1 and CDR2 are MNHNS and SASEGT. Here the CDR3 reads CASRNGNSNQPQHF. The CDR3 nucleotides read TGTGCCAGCCGCAACGGTAATAGCAATCAGCCCCAGCATTTT.

V gene TRBV7-6 combines with J gene TRBJ2-1, with 8 bases lining up with TRBD2. The CDR3 consists of 15 residues. J was trimmed by 4 bases and V by 4 bases; bases with no gene match: 6. Germline CDR1 and CDR2: SGHVS and FNYEAQ. The DNA of the CDR3 is TGTGCCAGCAGCTGGCTAGCGGGCCCTTACAATGAGCAGTTCTTC. This translates into CASSWLAGPYNEQFF.

This clonotype was observed many times. V is TRBV7-2 and J is TRBJ2-3; TRBD2 matches 7 bases. The CDR3 spans 17 residues. Germline CDR1 reads SGHTA; CDR2 reads FQGNSA. V was pared by 1 base and J by 0 bases, with 7 bases of the junction left unmatched. The CDR3 reads CASSLGASGPSTDTQYF. CDR3 DNA sequence: TGTGCCAGCAGCTTAGGGGCTAGCGGACCTAGCACAGATACGCAGTATTTT.

This clonotype showed up just a few times. This sequence joins TRBV20-1 and TRBJ2-3; TRBD1 or TRBD2 may be the D gene (5 bases each). Germline V gene lookup returns CDR1 DFQATT and CDR2 SNEGSKA (reference sequence). Trimming removed 5 bases at V and 4 bases at J, with 13 bases between. The CDR3 extends over 13 amino acids. DNA for the CDR3: TGCAGTGCTGGGGGACGTCCGGCAGATACGCAGTATTTT. Protein: CSAGGRPADTQYF.

This clonotype was found many times. This sequence joins TRBV4-1 and TRBJ2-5; D uncertain. The CDR3 sequence is 13 residues long. V was pared by 2 bases and J by 4 bases, with 8 bases between. Germline V gene sequence: CDR1 MGHRA, CDR2 YSYEKL. The DNA for the CDR3 is TGCGCCAGCAGCCAAATTATCGGAGAGACCCAGTACTTC. It encodes CASSQIIGETQYF.

This clonotype was detected only a few times. This chain uses TRBV7-2 with TRBJ1-5; 9 nucleotides align to TRBD1. CDR1 is SGHTA, CDR2 FQGNSA, per germline. The V segment lost 4 bases and the J segment 4 bases; nucleotides outside the gene matches: 5. The CDR3 extends over 15 amino acids. This chain's CDR3 is CASSSTGTGNQPQHF. The CDR3 bases are TGTGCCAGCAGCTCAACCGGGACAGGGAATCAGCCCCAGCATTTT. The full variable domain, its missing parts supplied by reference TRBV7-2 and TRBJ1-5, is GAGVSQSPSNKVTEKGKDVELRCDPISGHTALYWYRQSLGQGLEFLIYFQGNSAPDKSGLPSDRFSAERTGGSVSTLTIQRTQQEDSAVYLCASSSTGTGNQPQHFGDGTRLSIL.

This clonotype was detected many times. The chain is built from TRBV15 and TRBJ2-1, with 13 positions matching TRBD2. Trimming took 1 base from V and 6 from J; bases not matched to a gene: 9. Germline CDR1 LNHNV, CDR2 YYDKDF (reference sequence). This CDR3 comprises 18 residues. CDR3 in DNA: TGTGCCACCAGCAGAGGCGGGACTAGCGGGATAGGAGGCAATGAGCAGTTCTTC. Its translation: CATSRGGTSGIGGNEQFF.

Comment on this clonotype: Germline is not matched at one junction end, which may reflect a read error. The chain links TRBV5-5 to TRBJ2-7, with D tentatively TRBD2 (6 bases). CDR3 size: 14 residues. Germline V CDR1 and CDR2: SGHKS, YYEKEE (reference sequence). The DNA for the CDR3 is TGCGCCAGCAGCCCCTCAATAGGGAGGTACGAGCAGTACTTC. Translating gives CASSPSIGRYEQYF.

The J gene is TRBJ1-4, the V gene TRBV20-1; D not resolved. The CDR3 consists of 12 residues. CDR1 DFQATT and CDR2 SNEGSKA come from the germline V gene (reference sequence). Trimming removed 2 bases at V and 6 bases at J, with 7 bases between. The CDR3 sequence is CSARNQDEKLFF. In DNA form, the CDR3 reads TGCAGTGCTAGAAACCAGGATGAAAAACTGTTTTTT.

This chain connects TRBV20-1 to TRBJ2-2; 9 positions match TRBD2. The germline gives CDR1 DFQATT, CDR2 SNEGSKA (reference sequence). The CDR3 contains 14 residues. The ends lost 6 bases at V and 4 bases at J; junction bases unmatched: 6. CDR3 sequence reads: CSAHSGRITGELFF. The CDR3 DNA reads as TGCAGTGCGCATAGCGGGAGAATCACCGGGGAGCTGTTTTTT.